This is a list of T cell receptor beta chains from one sample in a study of cytotoxic CD8 clonotypes in ibrutinib-treated CLL. Method: immunoSEQ multiplex PCR; TCRdb's copy keeps in-frame clones and lacks some. The sample shows around 150,000 clones, about 84% of them seen only once. The sequenced sample was PBMCs, obtained after 36 months of ibrutinib treatment. The receptor set was obtained from a human donor with chronic lymphocytic leukemia. The CDR3 runs from the conserved cysteine through the conserved F or W. The D gene is left open where the match is weak. Clone size is shown for a subset of rows, as once, few, many or a class of expanded clone.

cdr3_aa cdr3_nt j_call v_call d_call clone_size
CASSENGGAAIAFF TGTGCCAGCAGTGAGAACGGGGGGGCGGCAATAGCGTTCTTC TRBJ2-1 TRBV6-4 TRBD2 -
CASSYGGGTGANVLTF TGTGCCAGCAGTTACGGGGGGGGCACCGGGGCCAACGTCCTGACTTTC TRBJ2-6 TRBV6-5 - -
CASSPTGGFGYTF TGTGCCAGCTCACCAACAGGGGGCTTTGGCTACACCTTC TRBJ1-2 TRBV18 TRBD1 -
CASRLGRGLGDTEAFF TGCGCCAGCAGACTTGGCAGGGGGCTTGGTGACACTGAAGCTTTCTTT TRBJ1-1 TRBV5-1 TRBD1 -
CASSTSGEGYTF TGTGCCAGCAGTACTAGTGGGGAAGGCTACACCTTC TRBJ1-2 TRBV27 - few
CATSRGLDRGDNEQFF TGTGCCACCAGCAGAGGTTTGGACAGGGGAGACAATGAGCAGTTCTTC TRBJ2-1 TRBV15 TRBD1 -
CASSPRGQEPPHEQFF TGTGCCAGCAGTCCCCGGGGACAGGAGCCCCCCCATGAGCAGTTCTTC TRBJ2-1 TRBV6-7 TRBD1 -
CASRQPGQGFGSYNSPLHF TGTGCCAGCAGACAACCGGGACAGGGGTTTGGCTCCTATAATTCACCCCTCCACTTT TRBJ1-6 TRBV28 TRBD1 -
CASSYSYSSGNTIYF TGTGCCAGCAGTTACTCGTACAGCTCTGGAAACACCATATATTTT TRBJ1-3 TRBV6-5 - -
CAISDPGGPYSNQPQHF TGTGCCATCAGTGACCCGGGGGGACCCTATAGCAATCAGCCCCAGCATTTT TRBJ1-5 TRBV10-3 - -
CSARDRLIQYF TGCAGTGCTAGAGATCGACTAATACAGTACTTC TRBJ2-5 TRBV20-1 - -
CASSVTGLNTDTQYF TGTGCCAGCTCAGTAACTGGACTCAACACAGATACGCAGTATTTT TRBJ2-3 TRBV18 - -
CASSEARGFEAFF TGTGCCAGCAGTGAAGCGCGGGGGTTTGAAGCTTTCTTT TRBJ1-1 TRBV6-1 - -
CARGPAGEYGNSPLHF TGTGCCAGGGGACCCGCAGGGGAGTACGGTAATTCACCCCTCCACTTT TRBJ1-6 TRBV21-1 - -
CASSLSGGMLAFF TGTGCCAGCAGTTTAAGTGGGGGGATGCTAGCTTTCTTT TRBJ1-1 TRBV27 - few
CASSPRRRESTGELFF TGTGCCAGCAGCCCCCGCCGGCGGGAATCCACCGGGGAGCTGTTTTTT TRBJ2-2 TRBV5-5 - -
CATSRGWTGDYGYTF TGTGCCACCAGCAGAGGGTGGACAGGGGACTATGGCTACACCTTC TRBJ1-2 TRBV15 TRBD1 -
CATSRDRDSEAFF TGTGCCACCAGCAGAGATCGAGATTCTGAAGCTTTCTTT TRBJ1-1 TRBV15 - -
CASSISGSSYNEQFF TGTGCCAGTAGTATTTCAGGGAGCTCCTACAATGAGCAGTTCTTC TRBJ2-1 TRBV19 - few
CASSQDPMGYGYTF TGTGCCAGCAGTCAGGACCCCATGGGCTATGGCTACACCTTC TRBJ1-2 TRBV2 - few
CASSYRIVAGEEVAVGAFF TGTGCCAGCAGCTATCGTATCGTCGCCGGGGAGGAGGTGGCCGTGGGAGCTTTCTTT TRBJ1-1 TRBV4-2 - -
CASSVGQGVPYEQYF TGTGCCAGCAGCGTAGGGCAGGGAGTCCCCTACGAGCAGTACTTC TRBJ2-7 TRBV9 - once
CASSPKGLADNEQFF TGTGCCAGCAGTCCTAAGGGACTAGCGGACAATGAGCAGTTCTTC TRBJ2-1 TRBV6-6 TRBD2 -
CASSEVWGGSYGYTF TGTGCCAGCAGTGAAGTTTGGGGAGGGAGCTATGGCTACACCTTC TRBJ1-2 TRBV6-4 - -
CASSHLPGQYNEQFF TGTGCCAGCAGCCATCTACCGGGACAGTACAATGAGCAGTTCTTC TRBJ2-1 TRBV14 TRBD1 -
CASSRDRVGTGELFF TGTGCCAGCAGCCGGGACAGGGTCGGAACCGGGGAGCTGTTTTTT TRBJ2-2 TRBV25-1 TRBD1 -
CASGGHPTGELFF TGTGCCAGCGGAGGACACCCCACCGGGGAGCTGTTTTTT TRBJ2-2 TRBV2 - -
CASSPMSYEQYF TGTGCCAGCAGCCCAATGTCCTACGAGCAGTACTTC TRBJ2-7 TRBV11-2 - -
CASSAPGLAGGSSYNEQFF TGCGCCAGCAGTGCGCCGGGACTAGCGGGAGGGAGCTCCTACAATGAGCAGTTCTTC TRBJ2-1 TRBV10-1 TRBD2 -
CASSPNEGPQHF TGTGCCAGCTCACCGAACGAGGGGCCCCAGCATTTT TRBJ1-5 TRBV18 - once
CASSQVLGTSGSTETQYF TGCGCCAGCAGCCAGGTCCTCGGGACTAGCGGATCGACAGAGACCCAGTACTTC TRBJ2-5 TRBV4-1 TRBD2 -
CAISEREEGNQPQHF TGTGCCATCAGTGAGAGGGAGGAGGGCAATCAGCCCCAGCATTTT TRBJ1-5 TRBV10-3 - -
CASITQIMNTEAFF TGTGCCAGCATCACACAGATTATGAACACTGAAGCTTTCTTT TRBJ1-1 TRBV2 - -
CAWGPGPYTEAFF TGTGCCTGGGGGCCCGGACCCTACACTGAAGCTTTCTTT TRBJ1-1 TRBV30 - -
CASKWGAGVHQETQYF TGCGCCAGCAAATGGGGAGCGGGAGTACACCAAGAGACCCAGTACTTC TRBJ2-5 TRBV5-1 TRBD2 -
CASTVLAGGNEQFF TGTGCCAGTACCGTACTAGCGGGAGGCAATGAGCAGTTCTTC TRBJ2-1 TRBV19 TRBD2 -